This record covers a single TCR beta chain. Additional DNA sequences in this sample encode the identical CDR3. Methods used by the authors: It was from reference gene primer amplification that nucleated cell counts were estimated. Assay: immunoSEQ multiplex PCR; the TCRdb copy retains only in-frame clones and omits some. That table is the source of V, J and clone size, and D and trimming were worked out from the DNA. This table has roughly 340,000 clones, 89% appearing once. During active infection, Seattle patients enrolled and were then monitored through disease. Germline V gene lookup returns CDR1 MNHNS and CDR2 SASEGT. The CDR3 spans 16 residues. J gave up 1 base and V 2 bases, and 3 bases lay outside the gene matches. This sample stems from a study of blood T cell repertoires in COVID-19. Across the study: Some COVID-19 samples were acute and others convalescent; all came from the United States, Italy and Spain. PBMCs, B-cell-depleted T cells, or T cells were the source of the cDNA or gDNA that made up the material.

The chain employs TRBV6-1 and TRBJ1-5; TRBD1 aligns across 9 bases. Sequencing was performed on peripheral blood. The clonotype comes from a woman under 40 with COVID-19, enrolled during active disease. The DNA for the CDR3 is TGTGCCAGCAGTGAATGGGGGACAGGGAGCAATCAGCCCCAGCATTTT. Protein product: CASSEWGTGSNQPQHF.